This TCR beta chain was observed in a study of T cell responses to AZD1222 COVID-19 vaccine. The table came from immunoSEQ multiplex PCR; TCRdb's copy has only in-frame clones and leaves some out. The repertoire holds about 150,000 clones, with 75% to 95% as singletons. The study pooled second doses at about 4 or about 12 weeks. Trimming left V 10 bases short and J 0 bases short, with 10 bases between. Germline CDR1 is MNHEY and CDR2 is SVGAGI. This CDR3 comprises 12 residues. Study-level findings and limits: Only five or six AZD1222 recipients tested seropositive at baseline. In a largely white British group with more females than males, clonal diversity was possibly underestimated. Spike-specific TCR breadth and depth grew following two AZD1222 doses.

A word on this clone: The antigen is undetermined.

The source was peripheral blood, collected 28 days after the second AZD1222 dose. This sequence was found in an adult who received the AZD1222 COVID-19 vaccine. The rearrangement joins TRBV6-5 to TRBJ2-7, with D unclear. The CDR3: CAIRADSYEQYF. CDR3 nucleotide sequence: TGTGCCATTAGGGCCGACTCCTACGAGCAGTACTTC.